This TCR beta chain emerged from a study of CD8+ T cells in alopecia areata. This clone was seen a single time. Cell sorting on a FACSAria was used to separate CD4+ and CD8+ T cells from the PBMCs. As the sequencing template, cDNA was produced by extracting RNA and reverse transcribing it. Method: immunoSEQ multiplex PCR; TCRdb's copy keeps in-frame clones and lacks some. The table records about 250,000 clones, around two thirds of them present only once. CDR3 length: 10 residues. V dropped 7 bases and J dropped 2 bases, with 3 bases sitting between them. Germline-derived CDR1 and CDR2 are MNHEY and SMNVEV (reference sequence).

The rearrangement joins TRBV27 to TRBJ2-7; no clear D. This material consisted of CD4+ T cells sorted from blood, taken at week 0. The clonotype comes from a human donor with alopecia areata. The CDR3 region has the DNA TGTGCCAGCACTACCTACGAGCAGTACTTC. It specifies CASTTYEQYF.